This is a list of T cell receptor beta chains from one sample in a study of T cells in localized non-small cell lung cancer. Generated by immunoSEQ multiplex PCR, the TCRdb table keeps only in-frame clones and is missing some. The data show around 140,000 clones, about 89% seen once. Sequencing used peripheral blood, obtained before any cancer treatment. The receptors come from a female donor over 55 with stage I lung adenocarcinoma. CDR3s include the opening cysteine and the closing phenylalanine or tryptophan. The order of the fields is D gene, J gene, V gene, clone size, CDR3 length, CDR3 protein, CDR3 DNA. A D gene is named only where the DNA matches it firmly. Not every row has a clone size; where given, it reads once, few, many or a size class.

d_gene: -; j_gene: TRBJ2-3; v_gene: TRBV11-2; abundance: -; len: 12; CDR3aa: CASSATGYTQYF; CDR3nt: TGTGCCAGCAGCGCGACCGGGTATACGCAGTATTTT
d_gene: -; j_gene: TRBJ1-1; v_gene: TRBV2; abundance: few; len: 14; CDR3aa: CASSEAVEDTEAFF; CDR3nt: TGTGCCAGCAGTGAAGCGGTGGAGGACACTGAAGCTTTCTTT
d_gene: -; j_gene: TRBJ1-2; v_gene: TRBV4-2; abundance: -; len: 17; CDR3aa: CASSQVSVSGANYGYTF; CDR3nt: TGTGCCAGCAGCCAAGTGAGTGTATCCGGAGCTAACTATGGCTACACCTTC
d_gene: TRBD2; j_gene: TRBJ2-5; v_gene: TRBV7-7; abundance: -; len: 14; CDR3aa: CASSLVAGGETQYF; CDR3nt: TGTGCCAGCAGCTTAGTAGCGGGAGGGGAGACCCAGTACTTC
d_gene: -; j_gene: TRBJ2-6; v_gene: TRBV28; abundance: -; len: 17; CDR3aa: CASSKNPGPSGANVLTF; CDR3nt: TGTGCCAGCAGCAAGAATCCAGGGCCCTCTGGGGCCAACGTCCTGACTTTC
d_gene: TRBD1; j_gene: TRBJ2-1; v_gene: TRBV11-3; abundance: -; len: 16; CDR3aa: CASSAGTGRGGGEQFF; CDR3nt: TGTGCCAGCAGCGCAGGGACAGGCCGAGGCGGAGGTGAGCAGTTCTTC
d_gene: -; j_gene: TRBJ2-2; v_gene: TRBV7-8; abundance: -; len: 16; CDR3aa: CASRVAELLYTGELFF; CDR3nt: TGTGCCAGCAGGGTAGCGGAGCTATTATACACCGGGGAGCTGTTTTTT
d_gene: TRBD2; j_gene: TRBJ2-5; v_gene: TRBV5-1; abundance: -; len: 16; CDR3aa: CASSLGGTSGEETQYF; CDR3nt: TGCGCCAGCAGCTTGGGGGGGACTAGCGGAGAAGAGACCCAGTACTTC
d_gene: -; j_gene: TRBJ1-4; v_gene: TRBV28; abundance: -; len: 13; CDR3aa: CASRGGGTEKLFF; CDR3nt: TGTGCCAGCAGAGGCGGAGGGACTGAAAAACTGTTTTTT
d_gene: -; j_gene: TRBJ2-2; v_gene: TRBV2; abundance: -; len: 14; CDR3aa: CASSRELDTGELFF; CDR3nt: TGTGCCAGCAGCCGGGAGTTGGACACCGGGGAGCTGTTTTTT
d_gene: -; j_gene: TRBJ2-7; v_gene: TRBV6-1; abundance: -; len: 12; CDR3aa: CASSELTNEQYF; CDR3nt: TGTGCCAGCAGTGAACTGACCAACGAGCAGTACTTC
d_gene: TRBD1; j_gene: TRBJ1-1; v_gene: TRBV7-2; abundance: -; len: 14; CDR3aa: CASSLGTGRTEAFF; CDR3nt: TGTGCCAGCAGCTTGGGGACAGGGAGGACTGAAGCTTTCTTT
d_gene: TRBD2; j_gene: TRBJ2-3; v_gene: TRBV5-1; abundance: -; len: 17; CDR3aa: CASSLPLAGGMADTQYF; CDR3nt: TGCGCCAGCAGCCTCCCACTAGCGGGAGGGATGGCAGATACGCAGTATTTT
d_gene: -; j_gene: TRBJ1-4; v_gene: TRBV4-1; abundance: -; len: 15; CDR3aa: CASSDHSWGNEKLFF; CDR3nt: TGCGCCAGCAGCGACCATTCATGGGGCAATGAAAAACTGTTTTTT
d_gene: TRBD1; j_gene: TRBJ2-3; v_gene: TRBV10-3; abundance: -; len: 15; CDR3aa: CAIRGDRDFTDTQYF; CDR3nt: TGTGCCATCAGGGGAGACAGGGATTTCACAGATACGCAGTATTTT
d_gene: -; j_gene: TRBJ1-5; v_gene: TRBV28; abundance: -; len: 14; CDR3aa: CASTPGIGNQPQHF; CDR3nt: TGTGCCAGCACACCAGGTATTGGCAATCAGCCCCAGCATTTT
d_gene: TRBD2; j_gene: TRBJ2-3; v_gene: TRBV11-2; abundance: -; len: 16; CDR3aa: CASRSARGGRADTQYF; CDR3nt: TGTGCCAGCAGGTCGGCACGGGGGGGCAGGGCCGATACGCAGTATTTT
d_gene: TRBD2; j_gene: TRBJ2-1; v_gene: TRBV29-1; abundance: -; len: 14; CDR3aa: CSVTGTRLIGEQFF; CDR3nt: TGCAGCGTTACCGGGACTAGGCTTATCGGTGAGCAGTTCTTC
d_gene: -; j_gene: TRBJ2-2; v_gene: TRBV9; abundance: -; len: 15; CDR3aa: CASSVVTGNTGELFF; CDR3nt: TGTGCCAGCAGCGTAGTTACCGGGAACACCGGGGAGCTGTTTTTT
d_gene: -; j_gene: TRBJ2-7; v_gene: TRBV7-2; abundance: -; len: 13; CDR3aa: CASSLRLHSEQYF; CDR3nt: TGTGCCAGCAGCTTAAGGCTCCACTCCGAGCAGTACTTC
d_gene: -; j_gene: TRBJ2-1; v_gene: TRBV19; abundance: -; len: 14; CDR3aa: CASSPDGSYNEQFF; CDR3nt: TGTGCCAGTAGCCCCGATGGGTCCTACAATGAGCAGTTCTTC
d_gene: -; j_gene: TRBJ1-1; v_gene: TRBV29-1; abundance: few; len: 11; CDR3aa: CSVGGSTEAFF; CDR3nt: TGCAGCGTTGGGGGGAGCACTGAAGCTTTCTTT
d_gene: TRBD1; j_gene: TRBJ2-7; v_gene: TRBV9; abundance: -; len: 14; CDR3aa: CASSPRTGGYEQYF; CDR3nt: TGTGCCAGCAGCCCCCGGACAGGGGGCTACGAGCAGTACTTC
d_gene: TRBD2; j_gene: TRBJ2-1; v_gene: TRBV9; abundance: -; len: 14; CDR3aa: CASSSLRGYNEQFF; CDR3nt: TGTGCCAGCAGCTCCTTGCGGGGGTACAATGAGCAGTTCTTC
d_gene: TRBD1; j_gene: TRBJ1-4; v_gene: TRBV15; abundance: -; len: 15; CDR3aa: CATSLRRGRGEKLFF; CDR3nt: TGTGCCACCAGCTTACGCAGGGGGCGCGGTGAAAAACTGTTTTTT
d_gene: -; j_gene: TRBJ2-2; v_gene: TRBV5-5; abundance: -; len: 15; CDR3aa: CASRHDMIRTGELFF; CDR3nt: TGTGCCAGCAGACACGACATGATACGAACCGGGGAGCTGTTTTTT
d_gene: -; j_gene: TRBJ1-2; v_gene: TRBV30; abundance: -; len: 12; CDR3aa: CAWQTARYGYTF; CDR3nt: TGTGCCTGGCAGACAGCGCGCTATGGCTACACCTTC
d_gene: TRBD1; j_gene: TRBJ2-7; v_gene: TRBV5-1; abundance: -; len: 14; CDR3aa: CASSRRGQTYEQYF; CDR3nt: TGCGCCAGCAGCCGTCGGGGACAGACCTACGAGCAGTACTTC
d_gene: -; j_gene: TRBJ2-1; v_gene: TRBV5-1; abundance: -; len: 13; CDR3aa: CASSLLALNEQFF; CDR3nt: TGCGCCAGCAGCTTGTTGGCTCTTAATGAGCAGTTCTTC
d_gene: -; j_gene: TRBJ1-1; v_gene: TRBV5-5; abundance: -; len: 16; CDR3aa: CASSSGSGLLNTEAFF; CDR3nt: TGTGCCAGCAGCTCGGGATCCGGGTTACTGAACACTGAAGCTTTCTTT
d_gene: -; j_gene: TRBJ1-1; v_gene: TRBV29-1; abundance: -; len: 14; CDR3aa: CSVNSGVMNTEAFF; CDR3nt: TGCAGCGTCAATTCGGGAGTTATGAACACTGAAGCTTTCTTT
d_gene: -; j_gene: TRBJ1-1; v_gene: TRBV6-6; abundance: -; len: 13; CDR3aa: CASSYLGYTEAFF; CDR3nt: TGTGCCAGCAGTTACCTGGGTTATACTGAAGCTTTCTTT
d_gene: TRBD2; j_gene: TRBJ2-7; v_gene: TRBV27; abundance: -; len: 17; CDR3aa: CASTSSGGAPNSYEQYF; CDR3nt: TGTGCCAGCACCTCATCCGGGGGGGCGCCGAACTCCTACGAGCAGTACTTC
d_gene: TRBD1; j_gene: TRBJ1-1; v_gene: TRBV6-1; abundance: -; len: 17; CDR3aa: CASSEARAGGPRPEAFF; CDR3nt: TGTGCCAGCAGTGAAGCTCGGGCAGGGGGTCCTAGGCCTGAAGCTTTCTTT
d_gene: TRBD2; j_gene: TRBJ2-3; v_gene: TRBV6-6; abundance: few; len: 16; CDR3aa: CASINQSGGRGDTQYF; CDR3nt: TGTGCCAGCATTAACCAGTCGGGCGGGAGAGGAGATACGCAGTATTTT
d_gene: -; j_gene: TRBJ2-1; v_gene: TRBV10-3; abundance: -; len: 15; CDR3aa: CAISESTDKSNEQFF; CDR3nt: TGTGCCATCAGTGAGTCTACAGACAAGTCCAATGAGCAGTTCTTC
d_gene: -; j_gene: TRBJ1-1; v_gene: TRBV18; abundance: -; len: 15; CDR3aa: CASSPRQRMNTEAFF; CDR3nt: TGTGCCAGCTCACCTCGACAGAGGATGAACACTGAAGCTTTCTTT
d_gene: TRBD2; j_gene: TRBJ2-1; v_gene: TRBV5-4; abundance: -; len: 16; CDR3aa: CASSVTSGSSYNEQFF; CDR3nt: TGTGCCAGCAGCGTGACTAGCGGGAGCTCCTACAATGAGCAGTTCTTC
d_gene: -; j_gene: TRBJ2-2; v_gene: TRBV7-8; abundance: -; len: 16; CDR3aa: CASRPLVLTNTGELFF; CDR3nt: TGTGCCAGCAGGCCTCTTGTCCTAACGAACACCGGGGAGCTGTTTTTT
d_gene: TRBD2; j_gene: TRBJ2-2; v_gene: TRBV9; abundance: -; len: 15; CDR3aa: CASSVGLAGVGELFF; CDR3nt: TGTGCCAGCAGCGTGGGACTAGCGGGAGTGGGGGAGCTGTTTTTT
d_gene: -; j_gene: TRBJ2-5; v_gene: TRBV29-1; abundance: -; len: 13; CDR3aa: CSVGLRIQETQYF; CDR3nt: TGCAGCGTGGGACTTAGGATCCAAGAGACCCAGTACTTC
d_gene: TRBD1; j_gene: TRBJ2-2; v_gene: TRBV10-3; abundance: -; len: 15; CDR3aa: CANSGTATNTGELFF; CDR3nt: TGTGCCAACTCCGGGACAGCCACGAACACCGGGGAGCTGTTTTTT
d_gene: -; j_gene: TRBJ2-4; v_gene: TRBV27; abundance: -; len: 15; CDR3aa: CASSPLVGAKNIQYF; CDR3nt: TGTGCCAGCAGTCCCCTGGTAGGAGCCAAAAACATTCAGTACTTC
d_gene: -; j_gene: TRBJ1-3; v_gene: TRBV28; abundance: -; len: 17; CDR3aa: CASSQFTGTPSGNTIYF; CDR3nt: TGTGCCAGCAGTCAATTCACAGGGACTCCCTCTGGAAACACCATATATTTT
d_gene: TRBD2; j_gene: TRBJ2-1; v_gene: TRBV4-2; abundance: once; len: 16; CDR3aa: CASSLAAGESWNEQFF; CDR3nt: TGTGCCAGCAGCCTAGCAGCGGGAGAATCGTGGAATGAGCAGTTCTTC
d_gene: -; j_gene: TRBJ2-2; v_gene: TRBV18; abundance: -; len: 13; CDR3aa: CASSPYYGGELFF; CDR3nt: TGTGCCAGCTCACCATATTATGGCGGGGAGCTGTTTTTT
d_gene: TRBD2; j_gene: TRBJ2-1; v_gene: TRBV7-2; abundance: -; len: 15; CDR3aa: CASSSSAGTSFEQFF; CDR3nt: TGTGCCAGCAGTTCCAGTGCCGGGACTAGCTTTGAGCAGTTCTTC